These 15 T cell receptor beta chains were all obtained from the same sample, sequenced in a study of CXCR3-negative and CXCR3-positive naive CD8 T cells. The libraries of TRB cDNA were prepared using 5' RACE with UMI labels. TCRdb re-called the 5' RACE reads and catalogs CDR3 proteins one per entry, DNA excluded. The specimen's table records over 45,000 distinct CDR3 sequences. Specimen: memory CD8+ T cells from blood. These receptors came from a human donor in good health. Some clones in this sample may be carry-over from other donors' samples.

The chain uses TRBV28 and TRBJ2-7; checking the TCRdb D call of TRBD1 is not possible without DNA. The CDR3 is 15 amino acids. In germline, CDR1 is MDHEN, CDR2 SYDVKM. CDR3 protein: CASSLTWTGVYEQYF. The complete variable domain, with remaining parts taken from reference TRBV28 and TRBJ2-7, reads DVKVTQSSRYLVKRTGEKVFLECVQDMDHENMFWYRQDPGLGLRLIYFSYDVKMKEKGDIPEGYSVSREKKERFSLILESASTNQTSMYLCASSLTWTGVYEQYFGPGTRLTVT.

The chain recombines TRBV2 with TRBJ2-5; the D call of TRBD2 rests on TCRdb alone, since no DNA is present to check it. Germline lookup yields CDR1 SNHLY and CDR2 FYNNEI. The CDR3 has 13 residues. The chain's CDR3 is CASRSLAEETQYF.

The chain has TRBV3-1 and TRBJ2-3; as DNA is missing, the TRBD1 call by TCRdb cannot be tested. The CDR3 is 16 residues long. Germline V gives CDR1 LGHDT, CDR2 YNNKEL (reference sequence). The CDR3 sequence: CASSQEDGQGTDTQYF.

V usage is TRBV29-1 and J usage is TRBJ2-2; TCRdb calls TRBD1, which cannot be checked without DNA. This CDR3 region has 13 residues. CDR1 is SQVTM and CDR2 is ANQGSEA in the germline V gene. This chain's CDR3 is CSVVRGATGELFF.

V and J are TRBV28 and TRBJ1-6; TCRdb outputs TRBD1, but without DNA this stays unchecked. The germline gives CDR1 MDHEN, CDR2 SYDVKM. The CDR3 is made up of 14 amino acids. The CDR3 sequence is CASSLTGTDSPLHF.

V gene TRBV7-6 combines with J gene TRBJ2-7; TCRdb's D call of TRBD2 is untestable without DNA. CDR1 and CDR2 (germline): SGHVS, FNYEAQ. The CDR3 loop spans 15 amino acids. CDR3 loop: CASSLRLAEIYEQYF.

This chain joins TRBV20-1 and TRBJ2-1; TCRdb indicates TRBD1, and absent DNA this call remains unverified. The germline gives CDR1 DFQATT, CDR2 SNEGSKA (reference sequence). The CDR3 sequence is 15 residues long. The CDR3 is CSASDRDSPSNEQFF.

This chain links TRBV29-1 with TRBJ2-7; TCRdb's D call of TRBD1 is untestable without DNA. Germline CDR1 SQVTM, CDR2 ANQGSEA. This CDR3 is 12 amino acids long. The CDR3: CSPRTAEGEQYF.

The rearrangement uses TRBV5-1 and TRBJ2-7. CDR3 length: 15 amino acids. In germline, CDR1 is SGHRS, CDR2 YFSETQ. CDR3 protein: CASSLAWRPSYEQYF.

The chain recombines TRBV2 with TRBJ2-2. This CDR3 is built from 12 residues. Germline assignment: CDR1 SNHLY and CDR2 FYNNEI. CDR3 sequence reads: CASRAATGELFF.

V usage is TRBV18 and J usage is TRBJ2-5. The germline gives CDR1 KGHSH, CDR2 LQKENI. This CDR3 is 15 amino acids long. CDR3 amino acids: CASSPPRLEQETQYF.

The chain carries TRBV4-3 and TRBJ1-1; TCRdb's D call, TRBD1, is unchecked because there is no DNA. Germline CDR1 reads LGHNA; CDR2 reads YSLEER. The CDR3 length is 15 residues. The CDR3 reads CASSPGTGEGTEAFF.

The CDR3 region is CASKDRAGSNQPQHF. The rearrangement links TRBV19 to TRBJ1-5; TCRdb names TRBD1, which stays unverified in the absence of DNA. Germline V gene data show CDR1 as LNHDA and CDR2 as SQIVND (reference sequence). The CDR3 is 15 residues long.

CDR3 sequence reads: CASSGSVTPQYNEQFF. This chain links TRBV13 with TRBJ2-1. The CDR3 is 16 amino acids. Germline CDR1 and CDR2: PRHDT and FYEKMQ (reference sequence).

CDR3 sequence reads: CASSFLRAGGITYGYTF. The genes are TRBV7-8 and TRBJ1-2; TCRdb selects TRBD1, and the lack of DNA leaves this call unchecked. Germline V lookup: CDR1 SGHVS, CDR2 FQNEAQ. The CDR3 sequence is 17 residues long.